This T cell receptor (beta chain) was documented in a study of OX40 agonist ivuxolimab in advanced cancers. The CDR3 covers 14 residues. J gave up 3 bases and V 7 bases, and 4 bases lay outside the gene matches. Germline values: CDR1 MNHNS, CDR2 SASEGT. The data were produced by immunoSEQ multiplex PCR, yet TCRdb's version contains in-frame clones alone and is incomplete. Of about 32,000 clones listed, 84% are singletons. The source is an adult with an advanced solid tumor such as melanoma, head and neck, liver or kidney cancer. The chain uses TRBV6-1 and TRBJ1-3; 9 positions agree with TRBD1. The specimen comprised CD4+ or CD8+ T cells sorted from blood, sampled in a trial of the OX40 agonist ivuxolimab. The CDR3 coding sequence is TGTGCCAGCATCGGGACAGGGAATGGAAACACCATATATTTT. It specifies CASIGTGNGNTIYF.